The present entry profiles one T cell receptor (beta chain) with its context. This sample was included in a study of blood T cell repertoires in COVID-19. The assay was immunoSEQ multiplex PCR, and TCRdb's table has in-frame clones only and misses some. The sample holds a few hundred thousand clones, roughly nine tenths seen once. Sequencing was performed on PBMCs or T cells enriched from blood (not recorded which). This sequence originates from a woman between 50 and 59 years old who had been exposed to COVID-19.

In DNA form, the CDR3 reads TGCGCCAGCAGCTTGGCAGGATTTTCAGCTTTCTTT. Protein: CASSLAGFSAFF. The V and J genes are TRBV5-1 and TRBJ1-1; D uncertain. Per germline, CDR1 SGHRS and CDR2 YFSETQ. The V end lost 0 bases, the J end lost 10 bases, and 10 bases lay between the germline ends. This CDR3 is 12 amino acids long.